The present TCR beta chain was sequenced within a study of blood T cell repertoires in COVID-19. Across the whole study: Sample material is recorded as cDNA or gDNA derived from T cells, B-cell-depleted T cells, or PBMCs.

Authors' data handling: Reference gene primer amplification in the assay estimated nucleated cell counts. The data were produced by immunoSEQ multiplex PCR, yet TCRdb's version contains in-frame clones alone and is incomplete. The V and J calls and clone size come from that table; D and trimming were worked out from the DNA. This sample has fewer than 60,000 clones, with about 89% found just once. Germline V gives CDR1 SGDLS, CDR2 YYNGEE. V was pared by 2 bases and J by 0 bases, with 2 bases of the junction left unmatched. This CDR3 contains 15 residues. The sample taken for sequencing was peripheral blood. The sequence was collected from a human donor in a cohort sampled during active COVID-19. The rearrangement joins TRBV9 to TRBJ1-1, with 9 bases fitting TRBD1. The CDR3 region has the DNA TGTGCCAGCAGCGTTGGGACAGGGATGAACACTGAAGCTTTCTTT. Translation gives CASSVGTGMNTEAFF.